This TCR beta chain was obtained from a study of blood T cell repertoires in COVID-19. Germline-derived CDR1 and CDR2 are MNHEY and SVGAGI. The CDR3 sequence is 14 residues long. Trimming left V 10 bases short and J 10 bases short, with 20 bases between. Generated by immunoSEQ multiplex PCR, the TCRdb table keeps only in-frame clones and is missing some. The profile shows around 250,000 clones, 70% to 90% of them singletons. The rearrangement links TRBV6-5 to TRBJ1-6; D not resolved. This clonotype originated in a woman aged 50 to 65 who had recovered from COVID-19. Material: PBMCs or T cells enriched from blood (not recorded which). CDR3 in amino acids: CAISKNGEDSPLHF. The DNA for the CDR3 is TGTGCCATCTCCAAAAACGGGGAGGACTCACCCCTCCACTTT.